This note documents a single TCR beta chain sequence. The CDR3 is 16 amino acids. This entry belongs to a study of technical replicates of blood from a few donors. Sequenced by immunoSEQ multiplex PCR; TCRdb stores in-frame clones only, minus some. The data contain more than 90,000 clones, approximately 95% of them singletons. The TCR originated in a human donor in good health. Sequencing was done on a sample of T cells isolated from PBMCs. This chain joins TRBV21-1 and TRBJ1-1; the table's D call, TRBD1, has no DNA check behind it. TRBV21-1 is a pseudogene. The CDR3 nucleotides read TGTGCCAGCAGCAAAAATTCCGCCAGGGAAAACACTGAAGCTTTCTTT. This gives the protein CASSKNSARENTEAFF.